This TCR beta chain was identified during a study of graft-versus-host responses after intestinal transplantation. The wider study: Recipients got multivisceral, liver-intestinal, or isolated intestinal transplants. Uniformly, recipients were administered anti-thymocyte globulin induction with subsequent tacrolimus and steroids for three to four years. Whole-study results and caveats: GvH clones occurred in recipient marrow; some first appeared in ileum or blood.

Method: immunoSEQ multiplex PCR; TCRdb's copy keeps in-frame clones and lacks some. The sample includes some 4,500 clones, approximately 79% of them seen just once. The CDR3 runs to 14 residues. Germline V gives CDR1 MNHEY, CDR2 SVGAGI. Deletions cut 4 bases from V and 1 base from J, with 8 bases between. Details on this clone: Its antigen remains unidentified.

Lamina propria and intraepithelial lymphocytes were released by processing graft tissue. This chain uses TRBV6-5 with TRBJ2-1, with D possibly matching TRBD1 (5 bases). This TCR came from a human patient who received an intestinal transplant, so some T cells may come from the graft donor. The source material was ileum tissue, sampled 17 days after transplant. The CDR3 DNA reads TGTGCCAGCAGTTTCAGGGTTTCCTACAATGAGCAGTTCTTC. Translating it yields CASSFRVSYNEQFF.